The 9 T cell receptor beta chains presented below share a single source sample, sequenced in a study of blood T cells in healthy people across ages. A second PCR of about 7 to 12 cycles used a sample-barcoded 5' primer and a J-beta primer mix. TCRdb passed the 5' RACE reads through MiXCR, listing each CDR3 protein once. The top ten hold 2% to 2.5% of the sample, which has roughly 2 million distinct CDR3 sequences, around 50% seen once. The sample was blood. All receptors come from a middle-aged woman in good health.

The V and J genes are TRBV2 and TRBJ2-2; D is perhaps TRBD2 (5 bases). Trimming took off 3 bases at V and 5 bases at J, with 7 bases between the two ends. The germline CDR1 and CDR2 sequences are SNHLY and FYNNEI. The CDR3 spans 13 residues. CDR3 in amino acids: CASSEGVTGELFF. Written as DNA, the CDR3 is TGTGCCAGCAGTGAGGGAGTAACCGGGGAGCTGTTTTTT.

This sequence joins TRBV20-1 and TRBJ2-1; 7 bases are shared with TRBD2. Germline CDR1 reads DFQATT; CDR2 reads SNEGSKA (reference sequence). The CDR3 covers 11 residues. Trimming removed 3 bases from V and 13 bases from J; junction bases left unmatched: 6. The CDR3, as DNA: TGCAGTGCTAGGCGGCGGGAGACCCAGTTCTTC. Protein sequence: CSARRRETQFF.

This chain connects TRBV11-2 to TRBJ1-1; D is unclear. V lost 5 bases to trimming and J lost 0 bases, with 16 bases between them. Germline CDR1 SGHAT, CDR2 FQNNGV. The CDR3 consists of 16 residues. The CDR3 nucleotides are TGTGCCAGCAGCACCCGGGGTGGAGGAGTGAACACTGAAGCTTTCTTT. Translating gives CASSTRGGGVNTEAFF.

CDR3 protein: CASSQVPDGSYEQYF. CDR3 in DNA: TGTGCCAGCAGCCAAGTCCCGGACGGCTCCTACGAGCAGTACTTC. The rearrangement uses TRBV3-1 and TRBJ2-7; D gene ambiguous. Per the germline V gene, CDR1 is LGHDT and CDR2 is YNNKEL (reference sequence). The V end lost 1 base, the J end lost 0 bases, and 10 bases lay between the germline ends. CDR3 length equals 15 residues.

This chain connects TRBV27 to TRBJ1-4; D remains ambiguous. The CDR3 loop spans 14 amino acids. Trimming cost V 1 base and J 6 bases, with 9 bases left between them. Germline V gene lookup returns CDR1 MNHEY and CDR2 SMNVEV (reference sequence). In nucleotides, the CDR3 is TGTGCCAGCAGTTTATTCTCGCGGGATGAAAAACTGTTTTTT. It codes for CASSLFSRDEKLFF.

The chain links TRBV11-2 to TRBJ2-1; 11 positions match TRBD2. Germline V CDR1 and CDR2: SGHAT, FQNNGV. Trimming removed 5 bases from V and 5 bases from J; junction bases left unmatched: 5. The CDR3 runs to 15 residues. CDR3 amino acids: CASSLAGGDNNEQFF. DNA for the CDR3: TGTGCCAGCAGCCTAGCGGGGGGTGATAACAATGAGCAGTTCTTC. Full variable domain (rest looked up from reference TRBV11-2 and TRBJ2-1): EAGVAQSPRYKIIEKRQSVAFWCNPISGHATLYWYQQILGQGPKLLIQFQNNGVVDDSQLPKDRFSAERLKGVDSTLKIQPAKLEDSAVYLCASSLAGGDNNEQFFGPGTRLTVL.

DNA for the CDR3: TGTGCCAGCAGCCTCACTAGCGGGGGGGCCGGTACAGATACGCAGTATTTT. Amino acid sequence: CASSLTSGGAGTDTQYF. The chain combines TRBV7-2 with TRBJ2-3, with 13 bases fitting TRBD2. The CDR3 totals 17 residues. V dropped 5 bases and J dropped 3; count of bases not matched to a gene: 8. Germline values: CDR1 SGHTA, CDR2 FQGNSA. The full variable domain, rest sourced from reference TRBV7-2 and TRBJ2-3, is GAGVSQSPSNKVTEKGKDVELRCDPISGHTALYWYRQSLGQGLEFLIYFQGNSAPDKSGLPSDRFSAERTGGSVSTLTIQRTQQEDSAVYLCASSLTSGGAGTDTQYFGPGTRLTVL.

The CDR3 spells CASSRFAGDGKSYEQYF. The CDR3 DNA sequence: TGTGCCAGCAGCCGATTTGCCGGGGATGGCAAGTCCTACGAGCAGTACTTC. The chain combines TRBV7-6 with TRBJ2-7, with D perhaps matching TRBD2 (5 bases). This CDR3 comprises 17 residues. From germline, CDR1 is SGHVS and CDR2 FNYEAQ. Trimming shortened V by 5 bases and J by 1 base, and 21 bases separated the two germline ends.

There are a few counts of this clonotype. The rearrangement joins TRBV6-4 to TRBJ2-3; D may be TRBD2 (6 bases). CDR3 length: 15 residues. V gave up 4 bases and J gave up 0 bases, with 11 bases separating them. The germline V gene encodes CDR1 MRHNA and CDR2 SNTAGT. CDR3 amino acids: CASSAGTPSTDTQYF. The CDR3 nucleotides are TGTGCCAGCAGTGCCGGGACTCCAAGCACAGATACGCAGTATTTT.